A single sample is the source of the 32 T cell receptor beta chains below, sequenced in a study of blood T cell repertoires in COVID-19. Generated by immunoSEQ multiplex PCR, the TCRdb table keeps only in-frame clones and is missing some. The table lists about 180,000 clones, approximately 87% of them singletons. The sequenced sample consisted of peripheral blood. The receptor set was obtained from a man aged 65-85 years with active or convalescent COVID-19.

This chain uses TRBV7-2 with TRBJ1-4; D perhaps matches TRBD1 (6 bases). Germline lookup yields CDR1 SGHTA and CDR2 FQGNSA. V lost 5 bases, J lost 5 bases, and 9 bases lay in between. This CDR3 spans 13 amino acids. The CDR3 nucleotides read TGTGCCAGCAGCACCGACAGGAATGAAAAACTGTTTTTT. This encodes CASSTDRNEKLFF.

This sequence joins TRBV29-1 and TRBJ1-2; D is uncertain. The germline gives CDR1 SQVTM, CDR2 ANQGSEA. The CDR3 is made up of 13 amino acids. V was trimmed by 4 bases and J by 2 bases, leaving 11 bases between them. The CDR3 sequence: CSVGVWENYGYTF. Written as DNA, the CDR3 is TGCAGCGTTGGGGTGTGGGAGAACTATGGCTACACCTTC.

A few counts support this clone. V and J are TRBV28 and TRBJ1-1; 7 bases line up with TRBD1. The CDR3 extends over 16 amino acids. V lost 3 bases to trimming and J lost 0 bases; unmatched junction nucleotides: 7. The V gene's germline CDR1 is MDHEN and CDR2 SYDVKM. The CDR3 DNA reads as TGTGCCAGCAGTTTCCCCAGGGGGAATTTGAACACTGAAGCTTTCTTT. Residues: CASSFPRGNLNTEAFF.

The gene calls are TRBV12-3 or TRBV12-4 and TRBJ2-5, with a tentative D call TRBD2 (6 bases). V was cut by 3 bases and J by 4 bases, with 9 bases left in between. The CDR3 totals 13 residues. CDR3 DNA: TGTGCCAGCAGTTTTCTGGGAGGAGAGACCCAGTACTTC. Its protein is CASSFLGGETQYF.

This chain links TRBV29-1 with TRBJ1-1; D is possibly TRBD1 (5 bases). CDR3 length: 11 residues. Per germline, CDR1 SQVTM and CDR2 ANQGSEA. Trimming took off 6 bases at V and 10 bases at J, with 15 bases between the two ends. CDR3 nucleotides: TGCAGCGTCCTCAAGGGGCTGGCAGCTTTCTTT. Its translation is CSVLKGLAAFF.

Points on this clone: The germline gene is not matched at one end of the junction; a read error may be the cause. This chain joins TRBV6-6 and TRBJ1-6; D remains unclear. From germline, CDR1 is MNHNY and CDR2 SVGAGI (reference sequence). This CDR3 is 14 amino acids long. The CDR3 region is CASSDSSHISSLHF. The CDR3 nucleotides are TGTGCCAGCAGTGACTCCTCACACATCTCTTCCCTCCACTTT.

The V gene is TRBV5-5, the J gene TRBJ2-1; 12 positions match TRBD2. The germline CDR1 and CDR2 sequences are SGHKS and YYEKEE (reference sequence). This CDR3 is built from 17 residues. The V segment lost 0 bases and the J segment 7 bases; nucleotides outside the gene matches: 8. The CDR3 reads CASSLAGQTSGGNEQFF. The CDR3 nucleotides are TGTGCCAGCAGCTTGGCCGGGCAAACTAGCGGGGGGAATGAGCAGTTCTTC.

The chain employs TRBV27 and TRBJ1-2; TRBD1 is a possible D gene (6 bases). Looked up from germline, CDR1 is MNHEY and CDR2 is SMNVEV (reference sequence). The CDR3 has 11 residues. The V and J ends lost 10 bases and 4 bases respectively, with 10 bases between them. The CDR3, as DNA: TGTGCCACACAGGGTATCTATGGCTACACCTTC. It is translated as CATQGIYGYTF.

This chain links TRBV18 with TRBJ2-5; perhaps TRBD1 as D (6 bases). The ends were cut back, 0 bases at V and 5 bases at J, with 13 bases in the middle. Germline V lookup: CDR1 KGHSH, CDR2 LQKENI. CDR3 length equals 15 residues. CDR3 loop: CASSPPSRGRETQYF. In nucleotides, the CDR3 is TGTGCCAGCTCACCACCTTCCAGGGGAAGGGAGACCCAGTACTTC.

This chain links TRBV15 with TRBJ1-2; D remains unclear. The CDR3 consists of 15 residues. Looked up from germline, CDR1 is LNHNV and CDR2 is YYDKDF (reference sequence). Trimming took 0 bases from V and 4 from J, leaving 12 bases between them. The CDR3 protein is CATSRDSGSSYGYTF. The CDR3 region has the DNA TGTGCCACCAGCAGAGATAGCGGCAGCTCCTATGGCTACACCTTC.

The chain combines TRBV5-1 with TRBJ1-2, with D tentatively TRBD1 (6 bases). The CDR3 contains 13 residues. The germline V gene has CDR1 SGHRS and CDR2 YFSETQ. The ends were cut back, 5 bases at V and 6 bases at J, with 14 bases in the middle. The CDR3 DNA follows: TGCGCCAGCAGACCAGACAGGCTGGATGGCTACACCTTC. Amino acid sequence: CASRPDRLDGYTF.

J is TRBJ1-5 and V is TRBV2, with no clear D. CDR1 and CDR2 (germline): SNHLY, FYNNEI. The CDR3 has 14 amino acids. V dropped 4 bases and J dropped 0 bases, with 7 bases sitting between them. CDR3 bases: TGTGCCAGCAGTGCACAGTCTAGCAATCAGCCCCAGCATTTT. Translation: CASSAQSSNQPQHF. Together with reference TRBV2 and TRBJ1-5, the CDR3 gives the full variable domain: EPEVTQTPSHQVTQMGQEVILRCVPISNHLYFYWYRQILGQKVEFLVSFYNNEISEKSEIFDDQFSVERPDGSNFTLKIRSTKLEDSAMYFCASSAQSSNQPQHFGDGTRLSIL.

This chain links TRBV19 with TRBJ2-5; 9 nucleotides match TRBD1. This CDR3 region has 15 residues. After removal of 5 bases from V and 5 bases from J, the junction contained 9 bases not matched to a gene. Germline V CDR1 and CDR2: LNHDA, SQIVND (reference sequence). In DNA form, the CDR3 reads TGTGCCAGTAGTCCTTGGGGGACAGGGAAGGAGACCCAGTACTTC. It specifies CASSPWGTGKETQYF.

The chain links TRBV11-2 to TRBJ1-3, with D unclear. Germline CDR1 and CDR2: SGHAT and FQNNGV. The V end was cut by 2 bases, the J end by 4 bases, with 18 bases between. This CDR3 region has 17 residues. The CDR3 nucleotides read TGTGCCAGCAGCTTAACCTCGCAACTGTCGCGAGGAAACACCATATATTTT. Translation gives CASSLTSQLSRGNTIYF.

The chain links TRBV2 to TRBJ1-5; D gene ambiguous. CDR1 and CDR2 from the germline V gene are SNHLY and FYNNEI. The V gene lost 1 base and the J gene lost 9 bases, with 16 bases spanning the gap. The CDR3 is 15 amino acids. As DNA, the CDR3 is TGTGCCAGCAGTGAAGGTGGAGTCCGCGGAAGGCCCCAGCATTTT. This translates into CASSEGGVRGRPQHF.

The rearrangement uses TRBV5-1 and TRBJ2-1; D might be TRBD1 (5 bases). V lost 4 bases and J lost 5, with 13 bases in between. The CDR3 extends over 14 amino acids. Germline V gives CDR1 SGHRS, CDR2 YFSETQ. The DNA for the CDR3 is TGCGCCAGCAGCCTCTCAGGGTCCCACAATGAGCAGTTCTTC. Translating it yields CASSLSGSHNEQFF.

This rearrangement joins TRBV6-5 to TRBJ2-1; 10 nucleotides line up with TRBD2. V gave up 6 bases and J gave up 7 bases; unmatched junction bases: 6. This CDR3 region has 14 residues. CDR1 and CDR2 (germline): MNHEY, SVGAGI. CDR3 sequence (DNA): TGTGCCAGCAGGGCTAGCGGGAGTAAAAATGAGCAGTTCTTC. Translating it yields CASRASGSKNEQFF.

The genes are TRBV27 and TRBJ1-1, with a weak D call TRBD1 (6 bases). The CDR3 contains 12 residues. Trimming removed 6 bases from V and 6 bases from J, with 11 bases in between. CDR1 and CDR2 from the germline V gene are MNHEY and SMNVEV (reference sequence). CDR3 amino acids: CASRERTAEAFF. DNA for the CDR3: TGTGCCAGCAGAGAGAGGACAGCTGAAGCTTTCTTT.

This clone was seen a few times. The chain carries TRBV11-3 and TRBJ1-1, with D possibly TRBD1 on 5 matching bases. CDR1 SGHNT and CDR2 YENEEA come from the germline V gene. Trimming shortened V by 4 bases and J by 1 base, and 10 bases separated the two germline ends. The CDR3 spans 14 residues. In DNA, the CDR3 is TGTGCCAGCAGCTCGCCGACAGAGAACACTGAAGCTTTCTTT. Its protein is CASSSPTENTEAFF.

On this clone: One junction end disagrees with the germline gene, perhaps due to a read error. This sequence joins TRBV28 and TRBJ1-5; D might be TRBD1 (5 bases). The CDR3 is 13 amino acids. The V gene's germline CDR1 is MDHEN and CDR2 SYDVKM. CDR3 DNA: TGTGCCATCAGTAACAGGAAGGATCAGCCCCAGCATTTT. Protein sequence: CAISNRKDQPQHF. Combining the CDR3 with reference TRBV28 and TRBJ1-5 gives the whole variable domain DVKVTQSSRYLVKRTGEKVFLECVQDMDHENMFWYRQDPGLGLRLIYFSYDVKMKEKGDIPEGYSVSREKKERFSLILESASTNQTSMYLCAISNRKDQPQHFGDGTRLSIL.

This chain connects TRBV6-2 or TRBV6-3 to TRBJ2-1; 13 nucleotides align to TRBD2. The J segment lost 3 bases and the V segment lost 1 base, leaving 12 bases of the junction unmatched. Per germline, CDR1 MNHEY and CDR2 SVGEGT. The CDR3 has 20 amino acids. This CDR3 is CASSYYAGTSGNKVYNEQFF. The DNA of the CDR3 is TGTGCCAGCAGTTACTACGCCGGGACTAGCGGGAATAAGGTCTACAATGAGCAGTTCTTC.

This chain uses TRBV6-1 with TRBJ2-1, with TRBD2 as a possible D gene (5 bases). CDR1 is MNHNS and CDR2 is SASEGT in the germline V gene. This CDR3 is built from 13 residues. V gave up 0 bases and J gave up 15 bases, with 15 bases separating them. DNA of the CDR3: TGTGCCAGCAGTGAAGCGCTTCGAGGCGGGCGGTTCTTC. Protein: CASSEALRGGRFF.

The CDR3 coding sequence is TGTGCCACCAGTGATCCCGGGACAGCTTCTGGCTACACCTTC. It codes for CATSDPGTASGYTF. The chain combines TRBV24-1 with TRBJ1-2; the match to TRBD1 covers 7 bases. The CDR3 spans 14 residues. Per the germline V gene, CDR1 is KGHDR and CDR2 is SFDVKD. V shed 3 bases, J shed 7 bases, and the junction held 7 bases outside the gene matches.

CDR3 in DNA: TGTGCCAGCAGCCAAGCCGACAGACAAGAGACCCAGTACTTC. Translated, it gives CASSQADRQETQYF. The chain links TRBV4-2 to TRBJ2-5; weak D call: TRBD1 (5 bases). CDR3 length equals 14 residues. Deletions cut 1 base from V and 2 bases from J, with 8 bases between. CDR1 is LGHNA and CDR2 is YNFKEQ in the germline V gene.

This chain links TRBV5-1 with TRBJ2-5; TRBD2 matches 10 bases. Germline loops: CDR1 SGHRS, CDR2 YFSETQ. The CDR3 totals 16 residues. The trim removed 7 bases at V and 7 bases at J, leaving 16 bases unmatched. As DNA, the CDR3 is TGCGCCAGCTGGGCTAGCGGGGGCCCCGTAGGGGGGACCCAGTACTTC. Protein product: CASWASGGPVGGTQYF.

The rearrangement joins TRBV6-2 or TRBV6-3 to TRBJ2-3; TRBD2 agrees at 10 bases. Germline assignment: CDR1 MNHEY and CDR2 SVGEGT. This CDR3 has 16 amino acids. V trimming: 0 bases; J trimming: 2 bases; junction bases outside the gene matches: 2. The CDR3, as DNA: TGTGCCAGCAGTTACTCGGGACTAGCGAACACAGATACGCAGTATTTT. Protein product: CASSYSGLANTDTQYF.

The chain carries TRBV27 and TRBJ1-1, with 7 bases that match TRBD1. The CDR3 length is 18 residues. After removal of 7 bases from V and 3 bases from J, the junction contained 20 bases not matched to a gene. Germline V CDR1 and CDR2: MNHEY, SMNVEV (reference sequence). CDR3 in amino acids: CASTRFGHSPGQYTEAFF. CDR3 sequence (DNA): TGTGCCAGCACCCGTTTTGGGCACTCACCGGGACAGTACACTGAAGCTTTCTTT.

The chain links TRBV27 to TRBJ2-1, with TRBD1 identical over 10 bases. The germline gives CDR1 MNHEY, CDR2 SMNVEV (reference sequence). The CDR3 is made up of 14 amino acids. J was trimmed by 6 bases and V by 6 bases; bases with no gene match: 5. In nucleotides, the CDR3 is TGTGCCAGCAGGGGGACAGGGGTCTCCAATGAGCAGTTCTTC. As protein: CASRGTGVSNEQFF.

This rearrangement joins TRBV4-3 to TRBJ1-1; D call uncertain. This CDR3 spans 17 amino acids. The germline V and J ends were trimmed by 0 bases and 0 bases, with 14 bases remaining between them. In germline, CDR1 is LGHNA, CDR2 YSLEER. In nucleotides, the CDR3 is TGCGCCAGCAGCCAAGAGCCTCCCCGGACTTTGAACACTGAAGCTTTCTTT. It translates to CASSQEPPRTLNTEAFF.

In its sample, this clone was seen once. The genes are TRBV7-2 and TRBJ1-1; D may be TRBD1 (6 bases). Trimming removed 4 bases at V and 3 bases at J, with 9 bases between. CDR1 is SGHTA, CDR2 FQGNSA, per germline. The CDR3 runs 13 residues. CDR3 bases: TGTGCCAGCAGCTCACAGGGCTACACTGAAGCTTTCTTT. Translating gives CASSSQGYTEAFF.

This clone was observed a handful of times. The rearrangement joins TRBV19 to TRBJ1-2, with D unresolved. Germline V CDR1 and CDR2: LNHDA, SQIVND (reference sequence). V gave up 4 bases and J gave up 5 bases, with 5 bases separating them. This CDR3 has 11 amino acids. CDR3 coding DNA: TGTGCCAGTAGTACCGTGTATGGCTACACCTTC. This gives the protein CASSTVYGYTF.

The gene calls are TRBV24-1 and TRBJ2-7, with unresolved D. V dropped 3 bases and J dropped 2 bases, with 7 bases sitting between them. Per germline, CDR1 KGHDR and CDR2 SFDVKD. This CDR3 comprises 13 residues. The CDR3 DNA is TGTGCCACCAGTGATCCCCAGACCTACGAGCAGTACTTC. This codes for CATSDPQTYEQYF.